One sample yielded the 21 T cell receptor beta chains listed below, sequenced in a study of blood T cell repertoires in COVID-19. Clones were sequenced by immunoSEQ multiplex PCR, and TCRdb holds only the in-frame ones, with some missing. The sample lists more than 55,000 clones; approximately 87% were seen once. The source material was peripheral blood. The receptor source for this set is a man over 45 with active COVID-19.

This sequence joins TRBV12-3 or TRBV12-4 and TRBJ1-5; 7 nucleotides line up with TRBD1. The CDR3 spans 13 residues. The V segment lost 6 bases and the J segment 5 bases; nucleotides outside the gene matches: 4. CDR3 in DNA: TGTGCCAGCAGCCGGGACAGCTATCAGCCCCAGCATTTT. It is translated as CASSRDSYQPQHF.

This clone was seen more than once but under ten times. The chain has TRBV5-4 and TRBJ2-6; unclear D gene. Germline V lookup: CDR1 SGHNT, CDR2 YYREEE (reference sequence). The CDR3 has 17 residues. V shed 2 bases and J shed 2 bases, with 14 bases lying between them. The CDR3 loop is CASSFVSSKTGANVLTF. Here the CDR3 DNA reads TGTGCCAGCAGCTTTGTTTCCAGTAAGACTGGGGCCAACGTCCTGACTTTC.

The genes are TRBV4-2 and TRBJ1-2, with D unclear. The CDR3 covers 13 residues. Between the trimmed V and J ends, which lost 3 bases and 5 bases, there was a span of 10 bases. The germline gives CDR1 LGHNA, CDR2 YNFKEQ. CDR3 sequence: CASSQAGPYGYTF. The CDR3 nucleotides are TGTGCCAGCAGCCAGGCAGGTCCTTATGGCTACACCTTC.

The genes are TRBV19 and TRBJ1-3; D unclear. V shed 9 bases and J shed 1 base, with 13 bases lying between them. The CDR3 has 14 amino acids. The V gene's germline CDR1 is LNHDA and CDR2 SQIVND (reference sequence). CDR3 sequence reads: CASKAVFSGNTIYF. Here the CDR3 DNA reads TGTGCCAGCAAAGCGGTTTTTTCTGGAAACACCATATATTTT.

This clone has a single count. The chain couples TRBV19 to TRBJ2-1; the D is unclear. Germline CDR1 and CDR2: LNHDA and SQIVND (reference sequence). The CDR3 spans 12 residues. The ends were cut back, 7 bases at V and 5 bases at J, with 9 bases in the middle. The CDR3 is CASKRTNNEQFF. CDR3 DNA: TGTGCCAGTAAGCGAACCAACAATGAGCAGTTCTTC.

V gene TRBV27 combines with J gene TRBJ1-5; D remains unclear. V shed 1 base and J shed 11 bases, with 15 bases lying between them. The CDR3 loop spans 14 amino acids. Germline V CDR1 and CDR2: MNHEY, SMNVEV (reference sequence). CDR3 loop: CASSLFDGLGTQHF. Written as DNA, the CDR3 is TGTGCCAGCAGTTTATTTGACGGACTCGGGACCCAGCATTTT.

The genes are TRBV30 and TRBJ1-6; 8 nucleotides agree with TRBD1. CDR1 and CDR2 from the germline V gene are GTSNPN and SVGIG (reference sequence). This CDR3 spans 15 amino acids. V gave up 8 bases and J gave up 0 bases; unmatched junction bases: 6. CDR3 residues: CARRTGSSYNSPLHF. The CDR3 bases are TGTGCCCGACGGACAGGGAGCTCCTATAATTCACCCCTCCACTTT.

This sequence joins TRBV6-5 and TRBJ2-1; D possibly corresponds to TRBD1 (5 bases). This CDR3 is 13 amino acids long. Germline assignment: CDR1 MNHEY and CDR2 SVGAGI. Between the trimmed V and J ends, which lost 7 bases and 6 bases, there was a span of 13 bases. The CDR3 here is CASTDAGPNEQFF. The CDR3 region has the DNA TGTGCCAGCACCGACGCAGGGCCCAATGAGCAGTTCTTC.

V gene TRBV4-2 combines with J gene TRBJ2-2; a weak D match, TRBD2 (5 bases). V was clipped by 1 base and J by 0 bases, with 9 bases between them. The CDR3 has 16 residues. The germline V gene has CDR1 LGHNA and CDR2 YNFKEQ. The CDR3 coding sequence is TGTGCCAGCAGCCAAGTGTCCGGGGCGAACACCGGGGAGCTGTTTTTT. Translation gives CASSQVSGANTGELFF.

J is TRBJ2-1 and V is TRBV11-3; TRBD1 might be the D (5 bases). Trimming left V 5 bases short and J 4 bases short, with 9 bases between. Germline-derived CDR1 and CDR2 are SGHNT and YENEEA. The CDR3 is 13 amino acids. Here the CDR3 DNA reads TGTGCCAGCAGCAGGGGTTTGTACAATGAGCAGTTCTTC. Protein sequence: CASSRGLYNEQFF.

J is TRBJ2-7 and V is TRBV4-3; 10 bases fit TRBD1. CDR1 is LGHNA and CDR2 is YSLEER in the germline V gene. The CDR3 is made up of 14 amino acids. The trim removed 3 bases at V and 3 bases at J, leaving 2 bases unmatched. The CDR3 loop reads CASSQDRGVYEQYF. The CDR3 nucleotides are TGCGCCAGCAGCCAGGACAGGGGGGTCTACGAGCAGTACTTC.

The V call is TRBV18, the J call TRBJ2-7; D possibly corresponds to TRBD2 (6 bases). Trimming left V 3 bases short and J 6 bases short, with 18 bases between. Germline CDR1 and CDR2: KGHSH and LQKENI. The CDR3 totals 15 residues. The CDR3 reads CASSPRRDATLEQYF. The CDR3 DNA reads TGTGCCAGCTCACCCCGGAGGGATGCCACCCTCGAGCAGTACTTC.

This clone was seen only a few times. The chain recombines TRBV3-1 (or the pseudogene TRBV3-2) with TRBJ1-1; perhaps TRBD1 as D (5 bases). There are 14 residues in the CDR3. V was clipped by 1 base and J by 2 bases, with 8 bases between them. From germline, CDR1 is LGHDT and CDR2 YNNKEL (reference sequence). Here the CDR3 DNA reads TGTGCCAGCAGCCAAGGGGGCCATAACACTGAAGCTTTCTTT. Translating gives CASSQGGHNTEAFF.

The CDR3 is CASSWSGRGTDTQYF. The CDR3 DNA reads TGTGCCAGCAGCTGGAGCGGGAGGGGCACAGATACGCAGTATTTT. The chain links TRBV7-2 to TRBJ2-3; 10 bases are a match to TRBD2. The V segment lost 4 bases and the J segment 1 base; nucleotides outside the gene matches: 2. The germline CDR1 and CDR2 sequences are SGHTA and FQGNSA. This CDR3 has 15 amino acids.

The chain employs TRBV5-4 and TRBJ2-7, with D uncertain. The germline gives CDR1 SGHNT, CDR2 YYREEE (reference sequence). V was trimmed by 2 bases and J by 3 bases, leaving 6 bases between them. The length of the CDR3 is 12 residues. CDR3 protein: CASSFQNYEQYF. In DNA form, the CDR3 reads TGTGCCAGCAGCTTTCAGAACTACGAGCAGTACTTC. Drawing the rest from reference TRBV5-4 and TRBJ2-7, the complete variable domain is ETGVTQSPTHLIKTRGQQVTLRCSSQSGHNTVSWYQQALGQGPQFIFQYYREEENGRGNFPPRFSGLQFPNYSSELNVNALELDDSALYLCASSFQNYEQYFGPGTRLTVT.

V gene TRBV4-2 combines with J gene TRBJ2-3; no clear D gene. V lost 0 bases to trimming and J lost 1 base, with 11 bases between them. Germline CDR1 and CDR2: LGHNA and YNFKEQ. This CDR3 spans 16 amino acids. In DNA, the CDR3 is TGTGCCAGCAGCCAAGAACGGGTAACCGGCACAGATACGCAGTATTTT. This gives the protein CASSQERVTGTDTQYF.

This rearrangement joins TRBV2 to TRBJ2-7, with 7 bases aligning to TRBD1. Germline V gives CDR1 SNHLY, CDR2 FYNNEI. This CDR3 spans 14 amino acids. V lost 7 bases, J lost 3 bases, and 9 bases stayed unmatched. CDR3 protein: CASMSTGVVYEQYF. DNA of the CDR3: TGTGCCAGCATGTCTACAGGGGTCGTCTACGAGCAGTACTTC.

The V and J genes are TRBV2 and TRBJ1-3; TRBD1 is a possible D gene (6 bases). V was cut by 5 bases and J by 0 bases, with 14 bases left in between. CDR1 is SNHLY, CDR2 FYNNEI, per germline. The CDR3 spans 16 residues. The DNA for the CDR3 is TGTGCCAGCAGTTTGCGACAGGCTGGCTCTGGAAACACCATATATTTT. It translates to CASSLRQAGSGNTIYF.

This clone was detected only once. The rearrangement joins TRBV5-1 to TRBJ1-5, with D possibly matching TRBD1 (6 bases). V lost 1 base, J lost 0 bases, and 8 bases lay in between. This CDR3 comprises 15 residues. Germline V gives CDR1 SGHRS, CDR2 YFSETQ. This CDR3 is CASSLTGSSNQPQHF. CDR3 DNA: TGCGCCAGCAGCTTGACAGGGAGTAGCAATCAGCCCCAGCATTTT.

Here the CDR3 reads CASSLSRGSVTGELFF. CDR3 nucleotide sequence: TGTGCCAGCAGCTTATCGCGGGGTTCAGTTACCGGGGAGCTGTTTTTT. This chain links TRBV7-3 with TRBJ2-2, with D possibly being TRBD2 (6 bases). Trimming removed 2 bases from V and 5 bases from J, with 15 bases in between. The germline V gene has CDR1 SGHTA and CDR2 FQGTGA. The CDR3 is made up of 16 amino acids.

The chain combines TRBV2 with TRBJ2-3; 8 bases map to TRBD2. V trimming: 4 bases; J trimming: 6 bases; junction bases outside the gene matches: 12. Germline CDR1 and CDR2: SNHLY and FYNNEI. This CDR3 spans 16 amino acids. This chain's CDR3 is CASSGGASGLSDTQYF. CDR3 nucleotides: TGTGCCAGCAGTGGCGGTGCTAGCGGGTTGTCGGATACGCAGTATTTT.